The rows below give T cell receptor beta chains drawn from one sample of a study of cytomegalovirus exposure and HLA in healthy donors. The data were produced by immunoSEQ multiplex PCR, yet TCRdb's version contains in-frame clones alone and is incomplete. The sample has 250,000 to 350,000 clones; more than 80% are singletons. Sequenced input: PBMCs. These receptors were obtained from a woman aged 18-29 years in good health and CMV-seronegative. Each CDR3 is given with its conserved first and last residue. The order of the fields is D gene, V gene, clone size, J gene, CDR3 protein, CDR3 DNA. The D gene is left open where the match is weak. Size values are once, few and many counts, or a class for expanded clones, and some rows have none.

>TRBD1|TRBV5-5|.|TRBJ1-2
CASSLEDRGNYGYTF
TGTGCCAGCAGCTTGGAGGACAGGGGAAACTATGGCTACACCTTC
>.|TRBV6-5|.|TRBJ2-2
CASRPQGANTGELFF
TGTGCCAGCAGGCCTCAGGGCGCGAACACCGGGGAGCTGTTTTTT
>.|TRBV27|.|TRBJ1-4
CASSSGRDREKLFF
TGTGCCAGCAGTTCAGGGAGGGACCGTGAAAAACTGTTTTTT
>TRBD1|TRBV2|.|TRBJ1-1
CASSGTGGNTEAFF
TGTGCCAGTTCCGGGACAGGGGGAAACACTGAAGCTTTCTTT
>.|TRBV11-2|.|TRBJ1-3
CASRLVSGEGNTIYF
TGTGCCAGCAGATTAGTCTCGGGAGAAGGAAACACCATATATTTT
>TRBD1|TRBV2|many|TRBJ1-5
CASSLDRGNQPQHF
TGTGCCAGCAGTCTGGACAGGGGCAATCAGCCCCAGCATTTT
>TRBD1|TRBV5-1|.|TRBJ2-7
CASSDARTGGDEQYF
TGCGCCAGCAGCGACGCCCGGACAGGGGGCGACGAGCAGTACTTC
>TRBD1|TRBV28|.|TRBJ1-4
CASSSFRQGGVRSVEKLFF
TGTGCCAGCAGTTCATTCAGACAGGGCGGCGTCCGATCTGTGGAAAAACTGTTTTTT
>TRBD2|TRBV5-4|.|TRBJ2-2
CASSLINSGSTGELFF
TGTGCCAGCAGCTTGATTAATAGCGGGAGTACCGGGGAGCTGTTTTTT
>.|TRBV11-2|.|TRBJ1-1
CASSLERAGPAAFF
TGTGCCAGCAGCTTAGAGCGCGCGGGTCCGGCAGCTTTCTTT
>TRBD1|TRBV7-9|once|TRBJ2-2
CASSPLQGTGELFF
TGTGCCAGCAGCCCCCTACAGGGGACCGGGGAGCTGTTTTTT
>TRBD1|TRBV29-1|.|TRBJ2-7
CSVRDSTYEQYF
TGCAGCGTCCGGGACAGTACCTACGAGCAGTACTTC
>.|TRBV4-1|.|TRBJ2-7
CASSQGWAGLLSYEQYF
TGCGCCAGCAGCCAAGGGTGGGCCGGCCTACTTTCCTACGAGCAGTACTTC
>.|TRBV7-3|.|TRBJ1-1
CASSLRGVNTEAFF
TGTGCCAGCAGCTTGCGGGGTGTGAACACTGAAGCTTTCTTT
>TRBD1|TRBV18|.|TRBJ2-7
CASSPGQGRGKWSYEQYF
TGTGCCAGCTCACCAGGACAGGGTAGGGGGAAGTGGTCCTACGAGCAGTACTTC
>.|TRBV6-5|.|TRBJ1-1
CASSYSRGKGEAFF
TGTGCCAGCAGTTACTCGAGAGGGAAAGGGGAAGCTTTCTTT
>.|TRBV5-6|.|TRBJ2-7
CASSLYGDSYEQYF
TGTGCCAGCAGCTTGTACGGGGACTCCTACGAGCAGTACTTC
>.|TRBV5-1|.|TRBJ1-1
CASRKAGVSEAFF
TGCGCCAGCAGGAAAGCAGGGGTTTCTGAAGCTTTCTTT
>.|TRBV18|.|TRBJ1-2
CASSPGAATNYGYTF
TGTGCCAGCTCACCAGGGGCAGCTACTAACTATGGCTACACCTTC
>.|TRBV18|.|TRBJ1-1
CASSPGATENTEAFF
TGTGCCAGCTCACCAGGGGCCACAGAGAACACTGAAGCTTTCTTT
>TRBD1|TRBV16|.|TRBJ1-5
CASSQSSGGPQHF
TGTGCCAGCAGCCAATCGTCAGGGGGTCCCCAGCATTTT
>.|TRBV29-1|.|TRBJ1-5
CSVAGSNQPQHF
TGCAGCGTGGCAGGGAGCAATCAGCCCCAGCATTTT
>.|TRBV6-1|.|TRBJ2-2
CASSGTLGTGELFF
TGTGCCAGCAGTGGAACCCTAGGTACTGGGGAGCTGTTTTTT
>TRBD1|TRBV20-1|.|TRBJ1-1
CSARTGYEAFF
TGCAGTGCCCGGACAGGCTATGAAGCTTTCTTT
>TRBD1|TRBV10-3|.|TRBJ1-5
CAISEGHEGGVNQPQHF
TGTGCCATCAGTGAGGGGCACGAAGGGGGCGTCAATCAGCCCCAGCATTTT
>TRBD1|TRBV19|few|TRBJ1-1
CASSIPWTGHTNTEAFF
TGTGCCAGTAGTATCCCCTGGACAGGGCATACTAACACTGAAGCTTTCTTT
>.|TRBV28|once|TRBJ2-7
CASSRADTYEQYF
TGTGCCAGCAGCCGAGCCGACACCTACGAGCAGTACTTC
>.|TRBV27|few|TRBJ2-2
CANTWGRANTGELFF
TGTGCCAACACGTGGGGCAGGGCGAACACCGGGGAGCTGTTTTTT
>TRBD1|TRBV2|few|TRBJ1-2
CASRRTGEETGYTF
TGTGCCAGCAGGCGGACAGGGGAAGAGACGGGCTACACCTTC
>.|TRBV6-6|.|TRBJ2-5
CASSYGSIETQYF
TGTGCCAGCAGTTACGGTAGTATCGAGACCCAGTACTTC
>.|TRBV11-2|.|TRBJ1-2
CASSRHPNYGYTF
TGTGCCAGCAGCCGACACCCTAACTATGGCTACACCTTC
>.|TRBV5-1|.|TRBJ2-7
CASSLDGTSAHYEQYF
TGCGCCAGCAGCTTGGACGGGACATCCGCTCACTACGAGCAGTACTTC
>.|TRBV28|.|TRBJ1-5
CASSPGNNQPQHF
TGTGCCAGCAGTCCAGGGAACAATCAGCCCCAGCATTTT
>.|TRBV19|.|TRBJ2-2
CASSILVGEPLNTGELFF
TGTGCCAGTAGTATCTTGGTTGGAGAGCCCCTTAACACCGGGGAGCTGTTTTTT
>.|TRBV6-5|.|TRBJ1-1
CASSRAGGDTEAFF
TGTGCCAGCAGTCGGGCCGGGGGAGACACTGAAGCTTTCTTT
>.|TRBV10-3|.|TRBJ1-2
CAISGGQTYGYTF
TGTGCCATCAGTGGGGGGCAGACCTATGGCTACACCTTC
>TRBD2|TRBV2|.|TRBJ2-5
CASSGLGLAVQETQYF
TGTGCCAGCTCAGGTTTGGGACTAGCGGTCCAAGAGACCCAGTACTTC
>.|TRBV19|.|TRBJ1-1
CASSPGGTEAFF
TGTGCCAGTAGTCCCGGGGGGACTGAAGCTTTCTTT
>TRBD2|TRBV9|once|TRBJ2-1
CASSVGLAGSSYNEQFF
TGTGCCAGCAGCGTAGGACTAGCGGGCAGCTCCTACAATGAGCAGTTCTTC
>TRBD2|TRBV27|.|TRBJ2-2
CASSLRLGLAGDTGELFF
TGTGCCAGCAGTTTACGATTGGGCCTAGCGGGGGACACCGGGGAGCTGTTTTTT